The next 23 T cell receptor beta chains were all read from a single sample in a study of prognosis after radiotherapy for stage I lung cancer. With two-round multiplex PCR, TCR beta CDR3 sequences were amplified from genomic DNA. With primers specific to each TRBV and TRBJ gene, the first-round PCR was performed. One entry per CDR3 protein, called by TCRdb with MiXCR from the multiplex PCR reads. The sample holds some 56,000 distinct CDR3 sequences, about 25% seen once. Specimen: PBMCs, collected before or after stereotactic body radiation therapy (not recorded which). These TCRs come from a donor aged 50 or older with non-small cell lung cancer.

J is TRBJ2-6 and V is TRBV12-3 or TRBV12-4; D is perhaps TRBD2 (6 bases). The V gene lost 1 base and the J gene lost 4 bases, with 11 bases spanning the gap. The CDR3 is 16 residues long. The CDR3 reads CASSLDRGCGANVLTF. CDR3 in DNA: TGTGCCAGCAGTTTAGATCGGGGGTGCGGGGCCAACGTCCTGACTTTC.

This clonotype was seen repeatedly, ten times or more. The chain employs TRBV4-1 and TRBJ1-2, with unresolved D. V was cut by 7 bases and J by 5 bases, with 17 bases left in between. The CDR3 is 14 residues long. Germline lookup yields CDR1 MGHRA and CDR2 YSYEKL. The CDR3 region is CASNEVGGLYGYTF. CDR3 bases: TGCGCCAGCAACGAGGTTGGAGGTTTATATGGCTACACCTTC.

This clonotype was counted many times. V and J are TRBV10-3 and TRBJ2-5; 7 bases map to TRBD1. The CDR3 totals 13 residues. V lost 5 bases and J lost 4; bases outside the gene matches: 4. Germline loops: CDR1 ENHRY, CDR2 SYGVKD. CDR3 residues: CAISKDRLETQYF. The CDR3 region has the DNA TGTGCCATCAGTAAGGACAGGCTAGAGACCCAGTACTTC.

About this clonotype itself: Just one base apart from a much larger clone, this may be a read error. The chain has TRBV13 and TRBJ2-5, with 8 bases matching TRBD2. CDR3 length: 14 amino acids. The germline V gene has CDR1 PRHDT and CDR2 FYEKMQ (reference sequence). V lost 5 bases to trimming and J lost 8 bases; unmatched junction nucleotides: 10. CDR3 in amino acids: CASSQSGGKDTQYF. The CDR3 region has the DNA TGTGCCAGCAGCCAGAGCGGGGGCAAGGATACCCAGTACTTC.

For this clonotype: A far larger clone is a single base away, which makes a read error likely. This rearrangement joins TRBV6-4 to TRBJ1-2, with D tentatively TRBD1 (5 bases). The CDR3 contains 14 residues. V was cut by 4 bases and J by 8 bases, with 17 bases left in between. Germline CDR1 MRHNA, CDR2 SNTAGT. Here the CDR3 DNA reads TGTGCCAGCAGTGGGGGAGTGGGGGTCGTCGGCTACACCTTC. It encodes CASSGGVGVVGYTF.

Many counts were recorded for this clonotype. The chain has TRBV20-1 and TRBJ2-1; D unclear. The V gene's germline CDR1 is DFQATT and CDR2 SNEGSKA (reference sequence). This CDR3 is built from 12 residues. V was trimmed by 5 bases and J by 3 bases, leaving 8 bases between them. The CDR3 reads CSASRNYNEQFF. The CDR3 DNA is TGCAGTGCTTCCCGGAACTACAATGAGCAGTTCTTC.

The V gene is TRBV5-1, the J gene TRBJ1-2; the D gene is possibly TRBD1 (6 bases). The CDR3 sequence is 14 residues long. Germline lookup yields CDR1 SGHRS and CDR2 YFSETQ. Trimming cost V 0 bases and J 6 bases, with 12 bases left between them. CDR3 protein: CASSLDQGSDGYTF. The CDR3 bases are TGCGCCAGCAGCTTGGACCAGGGGAGCGATGGCTACACCTTC.

The chain has TRBV7-9 and TRBJ2-2; 7 bases line up with TRBD1. V shed 7 bases, J shed 11 bases, and the junction held 13 bases outside the gene matches. This CDR3 spans 14 amino acids. Germline-derived CDR1 and CDR2 are SEHNR and FQNEAQ (reference sequence). The CDR3 sequence is CASISETGRGELFF. The CDR3 DNA follows: TGTGCCAGCATCTCCGAGACAGGGCGTGGCGAGCTGTTTTTT.

This clonotype has ten or more counts. The chain employs TRBV10-3 and TRBJ1-2; 8 nucleotides agree with TRBD1. Trimming removed 0 bases from V and 11 bases from J; junction bases left unmatched: 8. Looked up from germline, CDR1 is ENHRY and CDR2 is SYGVKD. The CDR3 is 14 amino acids. The CDR3 DNA follows: TGTGCCATCAGTGAGTCGCAGGGGGCCATTGGGTACACCTTC. Its protein product is CAISESQGAIGYTF.

This clonotype was detected many times. The chain uses TRBV5-4 and TRBJ2-3; 9 bases are shared with TRBD1. After removal of 4 bases from V and 2 bases from J, the junction contained 5 bases not matched to a gene. Germline lookup yields CDR1 SGHNT and CDR2 YYREEE (reference sequence). The CDR3 runs 15 residues. The CDR3, as DNA: TGTGCCAGCAGCACAAGACAGGGGGACACAGATACGCAGTATTTT. It specifies CASSTRQGDTDTQYF. The whole variable domain, remainder taken from reference TRBV5-4 and TRBJ2-3, is ETGVTQSPTHLIKTRGQQVTLRCSSQSGHNTVSWYQQALGQGPQFIFQYYREEENGRGNFPPRFSGLQFPNYSSELNVNALELDDSALYLCASSTRQGDTDTQYFGPGTRLTVL.

This clonotype was seen at least ten times. The CDR3: CASSYSSRGLFGEQFF. DNA of the CDR3: TGTGCCAGCAGTTATTCCTCTCGCGGGCTCTTCGGTGAGCAGTTCTTC. V usage is TRBV6-2 or TRBV6-3 and J usage is TRBJ2-1; a possible D gene is TRBD2 (5 bases). This CDR3 has 16 amino acids. Germline CDR1 reads MNHEY; CDR2 reads SVGEGT. Trimming left V 3 bases short and J 9 bases short, with 21 bases between.

The rearrangement links TRBV20-1 to TRBJ2-7; the match to TRBD1 covers 9 bases. This CDR3 has 11 amino acids. V dropped 6 bases and J dropped 6; count of bases not matched to a gene: 3. Germline CDR1 DFQATT, CDR2 SNEGSKA (reference sequence). The CDR3 DNA is TGCAGTGCCGGGACAGGGCCCGAGCAGTACTTC. Encoded protein: CSAGTGPEQYF.

This clonotype appeared many times. The rearrangement joins TRBV29-1 to TRBJ2-1, with 7 positions matching TRBD1. Germline V gives CDR1 SQVTM, CDR2 ANQGSEA. Trimming took 3 bases from V and 6 from J; bases not matched to a gene: 14. The length of the CDR3 is 16 residues. CDR3 DNA sequence: TGCAGCGTTGACCTCCTAGGAACAGGGGATAGCAATGAGCAGTTCTTC. Residues: CSVDLLGTGDSNEQFF.

There are many counts of this clonotype. The chain combines TRBV27 with TRBJ2-7; D might be TRBD1 (5 bases). From germline, CDR1 is MNHEY and CDR2 SMNVEV (reference sequence). The CDR3 has 15 amino acids. V lost 3 bases and J 4 bases, leaving 16 bases between the germline ends. CDR3 amino acids: CASSFKAGSPYEQYF. Here the CDR3 DNA reads TGTGCCAGCAGTTTTAAGGCAGGGTCACCTTACGAGCAGTACTTC.

Worth noting for this clonotype: A far more abundant clone sits one base away, making this likely a read error. J is TRBJ1-5 and V is TRBV6-9; no clear D gene. V shed 3 bases and J shed 0 bases, with 9 bases lying between them. Germline V lookup: CDR1 MNHGY, CDR2 SVAAGI. The CDR3 has 15 residues. In DNA, the CDR3 is TGTGCCAGCAGTTACGGGGATGTTAGCAATCAGCCCCAGCATTTT. Translating it yields CASSYGDVSNQPQHF.

Of note for this clonotype: A read error is likely here: a far larger clone is one base away. The rearrangement joins TRBV7-2 to TRBJ2-1, with TRBD2 matching 8 bases. This CDR3 comprises 16 residues. Germline values: CDR1 SGHTA, CDR2 FQGNSA. The CDR3 DNA follows: TGTGTCAGCAGCTTAGCCGGGACTAGTGTGTACAATGAGCAGTTCTTC. Translating gives CVSSLAGTSVYNEQFF.

This clonotype was observed many times. The chain uses TRBV9 and TRBJ1-6, with 7 positions matching TRBD1. From germline, CDR1 is SGDLS and CDR2 YYNGEE. This CDR3 is 12 amino acids long. Trimming cost V 4 bases and J 14 bases; bases outside gene matches: 6. The CDR3 sequence: CASSPDRETLHF. CDR3 coding DNA: TGTGCCAGCAGCCCAGACAGGGAAACCCTCCACTTT.

Here the CDR3 DNA reads TGTGCCAGCAGCCCCAGGCGGGGGAATAACTATGGCTACACCTTC. This gives the protein CASSPRRGNNYGYTF. V is TRBV7-2 and J is TRBJ1-2, with D perhaps TRBD1 (5 bases). CDR1 SGHTA and CDR2 FQGNSA come from the germline V gene. V lost 5 bases, J lost 1 base, and 14 bases lay in between. There are 15 residues in the CDR3. Drawing the rest from reference TRBV7-2 and TRBJ1-2, the complete variable domain is GAGVSQSPSNKVTEKGKDVELRCDPISGHTALYWYRQSLGQGLEFLIYFQGNSAPDKSGLPSDRFSAERTGGSVSTLTIQRTQQEDSAVYLCASSPRRGNNYGYTFGSGTRLTVV.

This clonotype was recorded at least ten times. V is TRBV11-3 and J is TRBJ2-3; D call uncertain. Germline V lookup: CDR1 SGHNT, CDR2 YENEEA. The germline V and J ends were trimmed by 5 bases and 1 base, with 7 bases remaining between them. This CDR3 is 13 amino acids long. Written as DNA, the CDR3 is TGTGCCAGCAGCCATCAGGGCACAGATACGCAGTATTTT. It translates to CASSHQGTDTQYF.

This clonotype was seen ten or more times. The chain joins TRBV3-1 to TRBJ1-1, with TRBD1 matching 9 bases. The V and J ends lost 3 bases and 2 bases, in that order; junction bases with no gene match: 4. The germline CDR1 and CDR2 sequences are LGHDT and YNNKEL (reference sequence). This CDR3 is built from 15 residues. The CDR3 protein is CASSHADRGNTEAFF. DNA for the CDR3: TGTGCCAGCAGCCATGCGGACAGGGGTAACACTGAAGCTTTCTTT.

This clonotype was seen at least ten times. The rearrangement uses TRBV19 and TRBJ2-7; 7 bases align to TRBD1. Germline trimming cut 4 bases from V and 0 bases from J; bases unmatched to any gene: 6. The CDR3 is 15 residues long. Germline assignment: CDR1 LNHDA and CDR2 SQIVND (reference sequence). The CDR3 bases are TGTGCCAGTAGTAGGACAGGCGAAAGCTCCTACGAGCAGTACTTC. Residues: CASSRTGESSYEQYF.

Comment on this clonotype: A far larger clone differs by one base, so this is likely a read error. The rearrangement uses TRBV19 and TRBJ2-3; D gene unclear. The end of the DNA aligns better with TRBJ1-4, so the J call may be wrong. The CDR3 has 15 amino acids. The V gene's germline CDR1 is LNHDA and CDR2 SQIVND (reference sequence). The CDR3 nucleotides read TGTGCCAGTAGTTCATCAGTTGTCCGTAGTGAAAAACTGTTTTTT. Amino acid sequence: CASSSSVVRSEKLFF.

Comments on this clonotype: A far larger clone is only one base removed, so a read error is likely. The J gene is TRBJ2-1, the V gene TRBV6-9, with 9 nucleotides matching TRBD1. The CDR3 sequence is 15 residues long. CDR1 and CDR2 (germline): MNHGY, SVAAGI. CDR3 sequence reads: CASGYFGTGLNEQFF. CDR3 nucleotide sequence: TGTGCCAGCGGTTACTTTGGGACAGGGTTGAATGAGCAGTTCTTC.